The clone carrying this T cell receptor (beta chain) showed up just a few times. Its antigen is currently unknown. This entry belongs to a study of T cell repertoires in cytomegalovirus infection. On the study more broadly: In public TCR beta signatures, there were indications of both CMV infection and matching HLA type.

Study-wide points: The ex vivo response showed dominance by HLA-C-restricted CMV-specific TCR beta clonotypes. Public TCR beta family frequency separated CMV-and-HLA carriers, including in an independent cohort.

TCRdb re-derived calls from the reads in MiXCR, one entry per CDR3 protein. The sample lists 300,000 to 450,000 distinct CDR3 sequences; 15% to 20% were seen once. The sample comprised PBMCs. This sequence originates from a human donor in good health (CMV status not recorded). Some clones in this sample may be carry-over from other donors' samples.

The CDR3 spells CASTAPPDTQYF. CDR3 DNA: TGTGCCAGCACCGCCCCACCAGATACGCAGTATTTT. J is TRBJ2-3 and V is TRBV12-3 or TRBV12-4; D remains unclear. Trimming cost V 7 bases and J 4 bases, with 9 bases left between them. This CDR3 has 12 amino acids.